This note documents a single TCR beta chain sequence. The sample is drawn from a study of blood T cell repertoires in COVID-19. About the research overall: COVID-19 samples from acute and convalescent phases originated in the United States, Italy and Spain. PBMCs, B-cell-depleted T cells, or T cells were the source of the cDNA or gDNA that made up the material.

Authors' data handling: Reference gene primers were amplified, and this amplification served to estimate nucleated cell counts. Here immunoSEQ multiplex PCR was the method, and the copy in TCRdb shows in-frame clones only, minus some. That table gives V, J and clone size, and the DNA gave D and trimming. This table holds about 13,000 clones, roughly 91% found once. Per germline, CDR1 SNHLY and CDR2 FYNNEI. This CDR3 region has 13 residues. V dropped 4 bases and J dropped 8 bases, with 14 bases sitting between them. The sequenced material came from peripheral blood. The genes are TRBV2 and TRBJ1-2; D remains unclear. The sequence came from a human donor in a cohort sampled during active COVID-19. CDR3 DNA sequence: TGTGCCAGCAGTGTTGGTCCGCGTGTGGGCTACACCTTC. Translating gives CASSVGPRVGYTF.